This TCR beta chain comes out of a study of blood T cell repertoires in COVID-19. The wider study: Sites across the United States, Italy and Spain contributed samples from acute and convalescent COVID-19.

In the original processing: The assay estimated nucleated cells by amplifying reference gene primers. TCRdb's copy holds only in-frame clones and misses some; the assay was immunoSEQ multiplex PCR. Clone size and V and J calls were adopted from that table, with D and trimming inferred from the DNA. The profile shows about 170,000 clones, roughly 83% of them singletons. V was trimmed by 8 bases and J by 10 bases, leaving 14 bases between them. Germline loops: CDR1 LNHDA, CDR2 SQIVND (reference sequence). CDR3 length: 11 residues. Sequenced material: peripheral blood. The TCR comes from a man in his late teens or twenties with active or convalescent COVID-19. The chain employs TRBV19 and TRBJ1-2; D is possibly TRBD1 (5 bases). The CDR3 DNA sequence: TGTGCCAGTGTTCAGGGTGGATCCTACACCTTC. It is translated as CASVQGGSYTF.